This T cell receptor (beta chain) was obtained from a study of post-analysis software for immune sequencing data. Broader study findings: Diversity measured as normalized Chao1 was significantly lower in multiple sclerosis patients than in controls. Controls had lower frequencies than patients of a few TRBV segments, which included TRBV5-6, TRBV5-1 and TRBV20-1. Strong co-clustering by F measure was seen for same-batch samples.

V was shortened by 4 bases and J by 6 bases, with 20 bases between the two germline ends. Germline V gives CDR1 SEHNR, CDR2 FQNEAQ (reference sequence). This CDR3 spans 16 amino acids. Presence of unique molecular identifiers characterized the TCR beta cDNA libraries. The yield from around 1 to 10 million T cells was 500,000 or so cDNA molecules in total. In TCRdb, the PCR reads were re-called with MiXCR into one record per CDR3 protein. This sample carries around 260,000 distinct CDR3 sequences, 30% to 45% of them seen once, and the ten largest clones take less than 6%. This clonotype was counted ten times or more. Antigen specificity is unknown.

Sequencing used blood. This clonotype was sampled from a girl aged 5-17 years with multiple sclerosis. The chain employs TRBV7-9 and TRBJ2-3; D possibly corresponds to TRBD2 (6 bases). CDR3 region: CASSSDNNDSGDTQYF. Here the CDR3 DNA reads TGTGCCAGCAGCTCAGACAACAACGACAGCGGGGATACGCAGTATTTT.